This T cell receptor beta chain was observed in a study of shared clonotypes between healthy human individuals. Repertoires were generated with immunoSEQ multiplex PCR, while TCRdb's copy carries only in-frame clones and drops some. The sample has roughly 2,000,000 clones; 85% to 95% are singletons. The naive CD8 fraction comprised CD45RO-negative cells positively selected for CCR7 and excluded terminally differentiated effector memory CD45RA+ cells. V shed 5 bases and J shed 0 bases, with 11 bases lying between them. This CDR3 is built from 15 residues. CDR1 is SEHNR and CDR2 is FQNEAQ in the germline V gene (reference sequence).

V usage is TRBV7-9 and J usage is TRBJ2-4; tentatively, D is TRBD1 or TRBD2 (5 bases each). What was sequenced was naive CD8+ T cells sorted from blood. This clonotype originated in a man aged 18 to 35 in good health. Written as DNA, the CDR3 is TGTGCCAGCAGCCCCAGAGGGGAAGCCAAAAACATTCAGTACTTC. Its translation is CASSPRGEAKNIQYF.